In its sample, the clone carrying this T cell receptor beta chain was seen a few times. Antigen unknown. The source of the sample is a study of blood T cells in healthy people across ages. Study-wide results and caveats: Estimates based on one million T cells were treated as lower bounds. Older age went with lower TCR beta diversity per million T cells, in a roughly linear way.

The people who gave samples were healthy Caucasians from Russia, aged roughly 6 to 100. PCR was performed a second time for about 6 to 12 cycles using a sample-barcoded 5' primer and a J-beta primer mix. From the 5' RACE reads, TCRdb called clonotypes with MiXCR, one entry per CDR3 protein. The repertoire consists of some 860,000 distinct CDR3 sequences, with around 50% occurring once and the leading ten covering roughly 25%. The TCR was taken from a man in his forties or fifties in good health. The material sequenced was blood.

The CDR3 sequence is CASSVERDKFYEQYF. DNA for the CDR3: TGTGCCAGCAGCGTAGAAAGGGACAAATTTTACGAGCAGTACTTC. The chain couples TRBV9 to TRBJ2-7; a possible D gene is TRBD1 (6 bases). This CDR3 has 15 residues. CDR1 and CDR2 from the germline V gene are SGDLS and YYNGEE. V was cut by 0 bases and J by 4 bases, with 14 bases left in between.